This TCR beta chain was recovered during a study of cytomegalovirus exposure and HLA in healthy donors. Overall study results and limits: The number of N-insertions in an Asian-associated ancestry cluster was reportedly below the approximately 700-donor mean in a later analysis.

Per the germline V gene, CDR1 is MGHDK and CDR2 is SYGVNS. This CDR3 region has 14 residues. V lost 5 bases, J lost 7 bases, and 8 bases stayed unmatched. On this clone itself: Its target is unknown.

Healthy individuals who donated bone marrow served as the donors. Both 60 Vbeta primers and 13 Jbeta primers went into the PCR. Measured with immunoSEQ multiplex PCR; TCRdb has only the in-frame clones, and not every one. The table lists about 150,000 clones, about 86% of them singletons, with about 5% in the top ten. The clonotype was recovered from a woman in her twenties or thirties in good health and CMV-seronegative. The rearrangement uses TRBV25-1 and TRBJ2-1; 7 bases are a match to TRBD2. The sequenced sample was PBMCs. In nucleotides, the CDR3 is TGTGCCAGCAGTTCTCGTCCCGGGGGGAATGAGCAGTTCTTC. Its protein product is CASSSRPGGNEQFF.